These 11 T cell receptor beta chains were all obtained from the same sample, sequenced in a study of blood T cell repertoires in COVID-19. Data came from immunoSEQ multiplex PCR; TCRdb stores just in-frame clones and leaves some out. Of about 52,000 clones listed, 65% to 85% are singletons. Sequences were obtained from peripheral blood. The receptors originated from a man older than 75 with COVID-19, enrolled during active disease.

In nucleotides, the CDR3 is TGTGCCAGCAGCTCTGGGGGGGCGCGAACAGATACGCAGTATTTT. Its translation is CASSSGGARTDTQYF. This chain joins TRBV5-4 and TRBJ2-3, with a weak D call TRBD2 (7 bases). With 3 bases removed from V and 3 bases from J, the gap between germline ends came to 14 bases. Germline CDR1 SGHNT, CDR2 YYREEE (reference sequence). This CDR3 region has 15 residues.

This sequence joins TRBV2 and TRBJ1-2, with 7 bases that match TRBD1. V trimming: 5 bases; J trimming: 4 bases; junction bases outside the gene matches: 7. The germline V gene has CDR1 SNHLY and CDR2 FYNNEI. The CDR3 totals 14 residues. DNA of the CDR3: TGTGCCAGCAGTCTACAGGGGAACCTCTATGGCTACACCTTC. Translating gives CASSLQGNLYGYTF.

This clone turned up a few times. The J gene is TRBJ2-3, the V gene TRBV6-5; 7 bases agree with TRBD1. There are 14 residues in the CDR3. Losses at the gene ends were 6 bases for V and 4 bases for J; bases not matched to a gene: 7. Germline CDR1 and CDR2: MNHEY and SVGAGI. The CDR3 region is CASRPGQVADTQYF. The CDR3, as DNA: TGTGCCAGCAGACCAGGACAGGTAGCAGATACGCAGTATTTT.

The rearrangement joins TRBV10-3 to TRBJ2-1; TRBD1 aligns across 7 bases. Germline lookup yields CDR1 ENHRY and CDR2 SYGVKD. The CDR3 is 10 residues long. After removal of 10 bases from V and 8 bases from J, the junction contained 2 bases not matched to a gene. The CDR3 nucleotides read TGTGCCAGAGACAGGGATGAGCAGTTCTTC. This sequence encodes CARDRDEQFF.

The chain is built from TRBV19 and TRBJ1-4; weak D call: TRBD1 (5 bases). CDR1 and CDR2 (germline): LNHDA, SQIVND (reference sequence). The CDR3 is made up of 15 amino acids. Trimming removed 5 bases at V and 2 bases at J, with 12 bases between. CDR3 in DNA: TGTGCCAGTAGTCCTGGACAAAAGACTAATGAAAAACTGTTTTTT. Residues: CASSPGQKTNEKLFF. Supplemented by reference TRBV19 and TRBJ1-4, the full variable domain reads DGGITQSPKYLFRKEGQNVTLSCEQNLNHDAMYWYRQDPGQGLRLIYYSQIVNDFQKGDIAEGYSVSREKKESFPLTVTSAQKNPTAFYLCASSPGQKTNEKLFFGSGTQLSVL.

The chain links TRBV5-5 to TRBJ1-5, with D uncertain. Trimming left V 3 bases short and J 9 bases short, with 13 bases between. The CDR3 length is 13 residues. Looked up from germline, CDR1 is SGHKS and CDR2 is YYEKEE (reference sequence). DNA for the CDR3: TGTGCCAGCAGCTCGAGCCTTTCTCGGCCCCAGCATTTT. The encoded protein is CASSSSLSRPQHF.

This chain joins TRBV7-9 and TRBJ2-3; 11 nucleotides line up with TRBD2. Trimming cost V 3 bases and J 1 base; bases outside gene matches: 3. Germline lookup yields CDR1 SEHNR and CDR2 FQNEAQ (reference sequence). This CDR3 contains 16 residues. The CDR3 coding sequence is TGTGCCAGCAGCTTGGGGACTAGCGGCGGCACAGATACGCAGTATTTT. Protein sequence: CASSLGTSGGTDTQYF. Full variable domain (remainder filled in from reference TRBV7-9 and TRBJ2-3): DTGVSQNPRHKITKRGQNVTFRCDPISEHNRLYWYRQTLGQGPEFLTYFQNEAQLEKSRLLSDRFSAERPKGSFSTLEIQRTEQGDSAMYLCASSLGTSGGTDTQYFGPGTRLTVL.

The J gene is TRBJ1-1, the V gene TRBV6-4; no clear D gene. V gave up 1 base and J gave up 1 base, with 7 bases separating them. The CDR3 loop spans 14 amino acids. Per the germline V gene, CDR1 is MRHNA and CDR2 is SNTAGT. The CDR3 protein is CASSDFSRNTEAFF. The CDR3 DNA sequence: TGTGCCAGCAGTGACTTCTCGAGGAACACTGAAGCTTTCTTT.

The rearrangement links TRBV28 to TRBJ2-5, with 8 bases identical to TRBD2. Germline CDR1 and CDR2: MDHEN and SYDVKM. The CDR3 has 14 amino acids. The trim removed 2 bases at V and 4 bases at J, leaving 3 bases unmatched. For the CDR3, the DNA is TGTGCCAGCAGTTTAACGGGGGGGTTAGAGACCCAGTACTTC. Its translation is CASSLTGGLETQYF.

V usage is TRBV5-1 and J usage is TRBJ1-4; 7 bases line up with TRBD1. This CDR3 has 14 amino acids. V shed 5 bases, J shed 4 bases, and the junction held 5 bases outside the gene matches. Germline CDR1 reads SGHRS; CDR2 reads YFSETQ. This chain's CDR3 is CASSAGQLNEKLFF. CDR3 in DNA: TGCGCCAGCAGTGCGGGACAGCTTAATGAAAAACTGTTTTTT.

V is TRBV5-1 and J is TRBJ1-2, with 9 bases fitting TRBD1. The germline gives CDR1 SGHRS, CDR2 YFSETQ. The CDR3 runs to 14 residues. V lost 2 bases, J lost 12 bases, and 11 bases stayed unmatched. CDR3 coding DNA: TGCGCCAGCAGCTTCGATCCGGGACAGGGCCCCGACACCTTC. The encoded protein is CASSFDPGQGPDTF. Filled out from reference TRBV5-1 and TRBJ1-2, the complete variable domain reads KAGVTQTPRYLIKTRGQQVTLSCSPISGHRSVSWYQQTPGQGLQFLFEYFSETQRNKGNFPGRFSGRQFSNSRSEMNVSTLELGDSALYLCASSFDPGQGPDTFGSGTRLTVV.